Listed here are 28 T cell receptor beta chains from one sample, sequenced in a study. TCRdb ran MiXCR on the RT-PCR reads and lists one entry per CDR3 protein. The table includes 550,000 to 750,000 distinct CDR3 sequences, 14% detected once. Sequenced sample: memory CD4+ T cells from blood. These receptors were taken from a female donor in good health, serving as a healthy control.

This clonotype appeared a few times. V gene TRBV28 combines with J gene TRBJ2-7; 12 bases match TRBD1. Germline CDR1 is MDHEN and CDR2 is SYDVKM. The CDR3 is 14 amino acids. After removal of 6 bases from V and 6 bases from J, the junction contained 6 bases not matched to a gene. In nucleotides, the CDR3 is TGTGCCAGCAGCCAGGGACAGGGGGCCCTCGAGCAGTACTTC. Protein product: CASSQGQGALEQYF.

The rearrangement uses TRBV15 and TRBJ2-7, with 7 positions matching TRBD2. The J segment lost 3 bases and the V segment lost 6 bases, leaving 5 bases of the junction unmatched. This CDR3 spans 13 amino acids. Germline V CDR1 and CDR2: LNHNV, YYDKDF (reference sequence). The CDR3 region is CATSQAGRYEQYF. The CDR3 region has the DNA TGTGCCACCAGTCAAGCGGGACGCTACGAGCAGTACTTC.

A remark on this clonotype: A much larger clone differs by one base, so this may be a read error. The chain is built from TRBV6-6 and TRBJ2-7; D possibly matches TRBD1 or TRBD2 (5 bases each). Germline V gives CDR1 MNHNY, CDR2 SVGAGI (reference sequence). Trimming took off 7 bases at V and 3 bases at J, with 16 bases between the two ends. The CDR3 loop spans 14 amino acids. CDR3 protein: CASTSGTVLYEQYF. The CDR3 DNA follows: TGTGCCAGCACGTCCGGGACGGTGCTCTACGAGCAGTACTTC.

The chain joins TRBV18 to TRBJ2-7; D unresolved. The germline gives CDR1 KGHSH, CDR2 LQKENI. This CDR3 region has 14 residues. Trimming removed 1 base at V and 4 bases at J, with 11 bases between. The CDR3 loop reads CASSPLASPYEQYF. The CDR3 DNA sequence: TGTGCCAGCTCACCACTGGCATCACCTTACGAGCAGTACTTC.

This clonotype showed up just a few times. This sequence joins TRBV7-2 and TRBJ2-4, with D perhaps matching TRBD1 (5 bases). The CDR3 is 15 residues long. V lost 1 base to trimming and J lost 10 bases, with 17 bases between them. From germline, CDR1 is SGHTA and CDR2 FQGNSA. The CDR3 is CASSLEGSQGRIQYF. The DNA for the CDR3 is TGTGCCAGCAGCTTAGAGGGTTCGCAGGGCCGTATTCAGTACTTC.

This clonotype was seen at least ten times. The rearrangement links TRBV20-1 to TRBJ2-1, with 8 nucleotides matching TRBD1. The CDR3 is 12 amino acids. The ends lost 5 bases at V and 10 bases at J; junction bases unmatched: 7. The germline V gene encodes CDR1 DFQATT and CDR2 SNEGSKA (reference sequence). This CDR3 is CSAGQGGREQFF. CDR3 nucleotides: TGCAGTGCTGGACAGGGAGGTCGGGAGCAGTTCTTC.

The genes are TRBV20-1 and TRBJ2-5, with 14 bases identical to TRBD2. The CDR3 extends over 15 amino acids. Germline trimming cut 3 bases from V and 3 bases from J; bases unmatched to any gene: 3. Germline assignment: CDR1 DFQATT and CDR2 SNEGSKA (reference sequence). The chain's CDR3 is CSARKTSGREETQYF. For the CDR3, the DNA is TGCAGTGCTAGGAAGACTAGCGGGAGGGAAGAGACCCAGTACTTC.

In nucleotides, the CDR3 is TGCGCCAGCAGCTTGGACGATGAGGGGTACGAGCAGTACTTC. Protein sequence: CASSLDDEGYEQYF. This chain links TRBV5-1 with TRBJ2-7; perhaps D is TRBD1 or TRBD2 (5 bases each). Trimming pared 0 bases from V and 4 bases from J, leaving 11 bases between. The germline V gene has CDR1 SGHRS and CDR2 YFSETQ. The CDR3 totals 14 residues.

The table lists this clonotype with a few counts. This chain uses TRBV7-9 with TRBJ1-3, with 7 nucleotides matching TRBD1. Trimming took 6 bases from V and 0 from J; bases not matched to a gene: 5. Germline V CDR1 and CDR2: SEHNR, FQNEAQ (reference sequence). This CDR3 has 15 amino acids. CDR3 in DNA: TGTGCCAGCAGATCGGGACAGTACTCTGGAAACACCATATATTTT. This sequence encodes CASRSGQYSGNTIYF.

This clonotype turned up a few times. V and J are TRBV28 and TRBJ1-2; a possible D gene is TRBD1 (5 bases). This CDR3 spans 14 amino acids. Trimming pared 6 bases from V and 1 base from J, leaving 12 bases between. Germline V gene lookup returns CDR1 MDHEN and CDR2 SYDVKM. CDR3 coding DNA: TGTGCCAGCAGCCTAGACAGATTTAACTATGGCTACACCTTC. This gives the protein CASSLDRFNYGYTF.

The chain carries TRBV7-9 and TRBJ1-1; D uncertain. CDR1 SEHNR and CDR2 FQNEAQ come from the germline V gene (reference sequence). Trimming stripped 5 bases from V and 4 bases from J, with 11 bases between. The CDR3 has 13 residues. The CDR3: CASSLRGPTEAFF. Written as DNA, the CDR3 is TGTGCCAGCAGCCTGCGAGGGCCCACTGAAGCTTTCTTT. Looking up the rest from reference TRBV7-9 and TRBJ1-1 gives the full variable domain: DTGVSQNPRHKITKRGQNVTFRCDPISEHNRLYWYRQTLGQGPEFLTYFQNEAQLEKSRLLSDRFSAERPKGSFSTLEIQRTEQGDSAMYLCASSLRGPTEAFFGQGTRLTVV.

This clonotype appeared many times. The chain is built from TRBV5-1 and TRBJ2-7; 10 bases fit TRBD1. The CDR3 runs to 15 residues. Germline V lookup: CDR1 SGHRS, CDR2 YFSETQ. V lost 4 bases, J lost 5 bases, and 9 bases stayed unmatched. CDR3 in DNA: TGCGCCAGCAGCGAACGGACAGGGGGGGGCCACGAGCAGTACTTC. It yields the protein CASSERTGGGHEQYF.

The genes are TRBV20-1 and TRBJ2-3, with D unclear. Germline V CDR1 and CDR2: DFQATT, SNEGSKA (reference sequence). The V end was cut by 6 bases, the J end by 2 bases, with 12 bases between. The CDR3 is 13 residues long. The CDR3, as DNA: TGCAGTGCCCCTGAGGTGCTCACAGATACGCAGTATTTT. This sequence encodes CSAPEVLTDTQYF.

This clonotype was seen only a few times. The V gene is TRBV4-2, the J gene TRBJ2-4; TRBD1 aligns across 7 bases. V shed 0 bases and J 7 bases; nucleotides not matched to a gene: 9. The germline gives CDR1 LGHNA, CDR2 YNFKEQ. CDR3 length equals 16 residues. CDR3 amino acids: CASSQDNRGALNIQYF. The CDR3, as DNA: TGTGCCAGCAGCCAAGATAACAGGGGTGCCTTGAACATTCAGTACTTC.

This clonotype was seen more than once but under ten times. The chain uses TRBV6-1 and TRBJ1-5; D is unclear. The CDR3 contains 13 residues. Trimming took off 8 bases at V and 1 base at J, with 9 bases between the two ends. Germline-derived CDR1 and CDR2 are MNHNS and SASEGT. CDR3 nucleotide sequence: TGTGCCAGCGGACTTGACAGCAATCAGCCCCAGCATTTT. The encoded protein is CASGLDSNQPQHF.

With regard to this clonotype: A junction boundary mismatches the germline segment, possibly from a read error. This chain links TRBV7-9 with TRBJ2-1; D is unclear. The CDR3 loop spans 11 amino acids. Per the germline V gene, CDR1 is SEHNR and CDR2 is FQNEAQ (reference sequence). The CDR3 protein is CASSSSNEQFF. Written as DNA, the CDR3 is TGTGCCAGCAGCTCCTCCAATGAGCAGTTCTTC.

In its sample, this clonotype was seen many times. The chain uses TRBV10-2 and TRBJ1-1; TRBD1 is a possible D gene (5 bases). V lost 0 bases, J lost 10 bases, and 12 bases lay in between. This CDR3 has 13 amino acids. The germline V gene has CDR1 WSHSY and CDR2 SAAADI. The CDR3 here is CASSESRERGAFF. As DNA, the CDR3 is TGCGCCAGCAGTGAGTCAAGGGAGAGGGGAGCTTTCTTT.

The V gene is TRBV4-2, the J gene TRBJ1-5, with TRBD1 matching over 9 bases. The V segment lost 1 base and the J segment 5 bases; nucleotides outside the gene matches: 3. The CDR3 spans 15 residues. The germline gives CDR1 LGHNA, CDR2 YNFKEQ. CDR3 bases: TGTGCCAGCAGCCAAGGGGACAGGGCCCATCAGCCCCAGCATTTT. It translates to CASSQGDRAHQPQHF.

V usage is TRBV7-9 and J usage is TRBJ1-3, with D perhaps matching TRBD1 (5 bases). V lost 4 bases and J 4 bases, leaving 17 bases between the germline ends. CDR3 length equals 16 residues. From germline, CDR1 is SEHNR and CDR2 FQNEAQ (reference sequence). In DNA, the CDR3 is TGTGCCAGCAGCTCAAAGGCGGGGGACTCCGGAAACACCATATATTTT. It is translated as CASSSKAGDSGNTIYF. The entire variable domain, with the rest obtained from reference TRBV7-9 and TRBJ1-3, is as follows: DTGVSQNPRHKITKRGQNVTFRCDPISEHNRLYWYRQTLGQGPEFLTYFQNEAQLEKSRLLSDRFSAERPKGSFSTLEIQRTEQGDSAMYLCASSSKAGDSGNTIYFGEGSWLTVV.

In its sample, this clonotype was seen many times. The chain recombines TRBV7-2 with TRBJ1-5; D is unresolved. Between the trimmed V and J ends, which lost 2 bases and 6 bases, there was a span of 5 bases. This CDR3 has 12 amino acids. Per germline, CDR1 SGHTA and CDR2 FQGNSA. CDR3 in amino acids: CASSLIGQPQHF. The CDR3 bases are TGTGCCAGCAGCTTAATCGGTCAGCCCCAGCATTTT. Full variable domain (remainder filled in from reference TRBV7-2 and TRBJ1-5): GAGVSQSPSNKVTEKGKDVELRCDPISGHTALYWYRQSLGQGLEFLIYFQGNSAPDKSGLPSDRFSAERTGGSVSTLTIQRTQQEDSAVYLCASSLIGQPQHFGDGTRLSIL.

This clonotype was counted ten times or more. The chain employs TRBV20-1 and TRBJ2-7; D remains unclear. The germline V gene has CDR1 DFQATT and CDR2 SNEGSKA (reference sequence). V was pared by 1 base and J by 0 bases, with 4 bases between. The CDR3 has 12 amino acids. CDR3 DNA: TGCAGTGCTAGAGTGGACTCCTACGAGCAGTACTTC. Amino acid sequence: CSARVDSYEQYF.

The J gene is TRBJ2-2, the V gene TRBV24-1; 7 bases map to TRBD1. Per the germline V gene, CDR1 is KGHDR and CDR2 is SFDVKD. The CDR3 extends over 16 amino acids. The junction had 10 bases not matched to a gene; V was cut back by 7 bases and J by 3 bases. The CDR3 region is CATSNSQGLYTGELFF. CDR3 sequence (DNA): TGTGCCACCAGCAACTCACAGGGGCTTTACACCGGGGAGCTGTTTTTT.

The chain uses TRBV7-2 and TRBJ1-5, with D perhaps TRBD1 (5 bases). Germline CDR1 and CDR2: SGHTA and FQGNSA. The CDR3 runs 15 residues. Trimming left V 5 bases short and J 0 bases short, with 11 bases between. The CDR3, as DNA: TGTGCCAGCAGCAAGGGGTCCTATAGCAATCAGCCCCAGCATTTT. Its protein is CASSKGSYSNQPQHF.

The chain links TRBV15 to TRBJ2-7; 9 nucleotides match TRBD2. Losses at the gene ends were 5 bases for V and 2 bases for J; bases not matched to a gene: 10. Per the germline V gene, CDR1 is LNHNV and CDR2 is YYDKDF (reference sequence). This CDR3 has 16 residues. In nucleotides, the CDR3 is TGTGCCACCAGCCTAACTTTGACTAGCGGTACCTACGAGCAGTACTTC. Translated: CATSLTLTSGTYEQYF.

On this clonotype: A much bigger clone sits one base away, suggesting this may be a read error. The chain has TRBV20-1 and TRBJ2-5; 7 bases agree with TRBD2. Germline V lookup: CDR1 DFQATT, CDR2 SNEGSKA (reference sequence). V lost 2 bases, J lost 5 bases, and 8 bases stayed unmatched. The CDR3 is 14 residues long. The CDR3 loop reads CSARTTSLTETQYF. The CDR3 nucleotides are TGCAGTGCTAGAACGACTAGCCTGACCGAGACCCAGTACTTC.

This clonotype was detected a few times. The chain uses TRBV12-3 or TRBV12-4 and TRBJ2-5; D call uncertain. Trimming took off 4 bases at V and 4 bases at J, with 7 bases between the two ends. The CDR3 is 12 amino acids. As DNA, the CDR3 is TGTGCCAGCAGTTGGGTGAGAGAGACCCAGTACTTC. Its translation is CASSWVRETQYF.

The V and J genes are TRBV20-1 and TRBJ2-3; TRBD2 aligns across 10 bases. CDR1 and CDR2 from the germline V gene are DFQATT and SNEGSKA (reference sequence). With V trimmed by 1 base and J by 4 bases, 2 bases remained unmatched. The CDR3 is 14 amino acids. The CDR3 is CSARGGTSADTQYF. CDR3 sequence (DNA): TGCAGTGCTAGAGGGGGGACTAGCGCAGATACGCAGTATTTT.

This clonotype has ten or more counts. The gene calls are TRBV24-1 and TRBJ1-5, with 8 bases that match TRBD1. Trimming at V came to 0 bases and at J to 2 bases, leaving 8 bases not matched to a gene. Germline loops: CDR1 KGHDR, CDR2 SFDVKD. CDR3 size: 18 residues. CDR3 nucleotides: TGTGCCACCAGTGATTTGCAGGACAGGGTGAGAGGCAATCAGCCCCAGCATTTT. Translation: CATSDLQDRVRGNQPQHF.